This T cell receptor (beta chain) derives from a study of radiotherapy plus CTLA-4 blockade in lung cancer. General study findings and limits: Clones derived from tumor TCRs expanded in blood after radiotherapy plus ipilimumab. With interferon-beta, early dynamics of blood T cell clones were reported to best predict response.

Sequenced by immunoSEQ multiplex PCR; TCRdb stores in-frame clones only, minus some. The sample lists around 82,000 clones, more than 80% occurring once. The CDR3 contains 13 residues. After removal of 5 bases from V and 4 bases from J, the junction contained 2 bases not matched to a gene. Germline V gives CDR1 MNHNS, CDR2 SASEGT. A note on this clone: Its antigen remains unidentified.

This clonotype originated in a human donor with non-small cell lung cancer who had stable disease on radiotherapy plus ipilimumab. J is TRBJ1-2 and V is TRBV6-1; the match to TRBD1 covers 9 bases. The sample was peripheral blood, taken from a patient treated with radiotherapy plus ipilimumab. Written as DNA, the CDR3 is TGTGCCAGCAGTTTACAGGGGGCCTATGGCTACACCTTC. Translation gives CASSLQGAYGYTF.